This is a list of T cell receptor beta chains from one sample in a study of blood T cell repertoires in COVID-19. Data came from immunoSEQ multiplex PCR; TCRdb stores just in-frame clones and leaves some out. Of roughly 180,000 clones listed, about 85% are singletons. Source material: peripheral blood. These TCRs come from a woman in her fifties or sixties with COVID-19, enrolled during active disease. The CDR3 runs from the conserved cysteine through the conserved F or W. Each record gives: clone size, CDR3 length, J gene, V gene, D gene, CDR3 protein, CDR3 DNA. The D gene is left open where the match is weak. Expanded clones are given a class, and other clones once, few, many or no size at all.

once	13	TRBJ2-7	TRBV29-1	TRBD1	CSVERDSSYEQYF	TGCAGCGTTGAGAGGGACAGTTCCTACGAGCAGTACTTC
.	15	TRBJ1-5	TRBV19	.	CASSIGAGVNQPQHF	TGTGCCAGTAGTATAGGGGCGGGTGTAAATCAGCCCCAGCATTTT
.	11	TRBJ1-2	TRBV28	.	CASTANYGYTF	TGTGCCAGCACCGCGAACTATGGCTACACCTTC
.	14	TRBJ1-1	TRBV4-1	TRBD1	CASSHQGANTEAFF	TGCGCCAGCAGCCACCAGGGGGCGAACACTGAAGCTTTCTTT
.	18	TRBJ2-1	TRBV3-1/TRBV3-2	TRBD2	CASSHSSGGLSSYNEQFF	TGTGCCAGCAGCCACTCTAGCGGGGGGCTTAGCTCCTACAATGAGCAGTTCTTC
.	16	TRBJ2-2	TRBV5-1	TRBD1	CASSLGDREDTGELFF	TGCGCCAGCAGCTTGGGGGACAGGGAGGACACCGGGGAGCTGTTTTTT
.	13	TRBJ1-1	TRBV10-3	TRBD1	CASKGQGAAEAFF	TGTGCCTCCAAAGGACAGGGGGCGGCTGAAGCTTTCTTT
.	12	TRBJ2-7	TRBV30	TRBD2	CALDTGGAEQYF	TGTGCCCTGGACACGGGGGGGGCCGAGCAGTACTTC
.	13	TRBJ1-1	TRBV12-3/TRBV12-4	.	CASSLREDTEAFF	TGTGCCAGCAGTCTCAGGGAGGACACTGAAGCTTTCTTT
.	15	TRBJ1-2	TRBV4-1	.	CASSQVSEGSYGYTF	TGCGCCAGCAGCCAAGTGTCGGAGGGGAGCTATGGCTACACCTTC
.	16	TRBJ1-6	TRBV2	TRBD1	CASRDRDPIYNSPLHF	TGTGCCAGCAGGGACAGGGATCCGATCTATAATTCACCCCTCCACTTT
.	17	TRBJ2-7	TRBV11-2	.	CASSSTPRGRVANEQYF	TGTGCCAGCAGCTCAACCCCCCGCGGCAGGGTTGCTAACGAGCAGTACTTC
.	12	TRBJ2-3	TRBV6-2/TRBV6-3	.	CASSYSLYKQYF	TGTGCCAGCAGTTACTCGTTGTACAAACAGTATTTT
.	18	TRBJ2-3	TRBV9	TRBD2	CASSLTSGGAVSSDTQYF	TGTGCCAGCAGCCTCACTAGCGGGGGGGCCGTCTCCTCAGATACGCAGTATTTT
.	14	TRBJ1-2	TRBV30	.	CAWSGVYLNYGYTF	TGTGCCTGGAGTGGAGTTTACCTTAACTATGGCTACACCTTC
.	16	TRBJ1-2	TRBV5-4	TRBD1	CASSLGQGPSPYGYTF	TGTGCCAGCAGCTTGGGACAGGGCCCATCCCCATATGGCTACACCTTC
.	15	TRBJ1-1	TRBV6-4	.	CASSVQQGTLLGTFF	TGTGCCAGCAGTGTCCAACAGGGTACTCTCCTTGGAACTTTCTTT
.	14	TRBJ2-2	TRBV30	.	CAWSVETGWGELFF	TGTGCCTGGAGTGTCGAGACAGGTTGGGGGGAGCTGTTTTTT
few	15	TRBJ2-1	TRBV4-3	.	CASSPRVEAYNEQFF	TGCGCCAGCAGCCCCCGGGTTGAGGCCTACAATGAGCAGTTCTTC
.	14	TRBJ2-7	TRBV28	TRBD1	CASSAGTGLREQYF	TGTGCCAGCAGTGCGGGGACAGGGCTACGCGAGCAGTACTTC
.	14	TRBJ2-5	TRBV7-3	TRBD2	CASRDTSGEETQYF	TGTGCCAGCAGGGATACTAGCGGGGAAGAGACCCAGTACTTC
.	16	TRBJ1-1	TRBV7-9	.	CASSLGFGGRNTEAFF	TGTGCCAGCAGCTTAGGATTCGGAGGGCGGAACACTGAAGCTTTCTTT
once	15	TRBJ2-7	TRBV5-4	.	CASSLEGGGKYEQYF	TGTGCCAGCAGCTTGGAGGGGGGAGGGAAGTACGAGCAGTACTTC
.	14	TRBJ2-2	TRBV5-3	.	CARSPWGHTGELFF	TGTGCCAGAAGCCCCTGGGGGCACACCGGGGAGCTGTTTTTT
.	13	TRBJ2-1	TRBV7-9	.	CASSGPRDNEQFF	TGTGCCAGCAGCGGCCCCAGGGACAATGAGCAGTTCTTC
.	14	TRBJ1-1	TRBV11-2	.	CASRLAAGDTEAFF	TGTGCCAGCAGGCTGGCTGCAGGGGACACTGAAGCTTTCTTT
.	16	TRBJ1-2	TRBV18	.	CASSPYTSYPDYGYTF	TGTGCCAGCTCACCATATACCAGTTACCCAGACTATGGCTACACCTTC
.	13	TRBJ2-3	TRBV6-1	.	CASSEQGLDTQYF	TGTGCCAGCAGTGAGCAGGGTTTGGATACGCAGTATTTT
once	15	TRBJ2-7	TRBV6-5	TRBD1	CASSSTGGESYEQYF	TGTGCCAGCAGTTCGACAGGGGGTGAATCCTACGAGCAGTACTTC
.	17	TRBJ1-1	TRBV5-4	TRBD1	CASSPGAGTGLNTEAFF	TGTGCCAGCAGCCCTGGGGCCGGGACAGGGCTGAACACTGAAGCTTTCTTT
.	13	TRBJ1-2	TRBV27	.	CASSLGANYGYTF	TGTGCCAGCAGTTTGGGAGCTAACTATGGCTACACCTTC
.	16	TRBJ1-4	TRBV9	.	CASSPPFAQGNEKLFF	TGTGCCAGCAGCCCCCCTTTTGCCCAGGGGAACGAAAAACTGTTTTTT
few	13	TRBJ2-5	TRBV5-4	.	CASSLDSQETQYF	TGTGCCAGCAGCTTAGACAGTCAAGAGACCCAGTACTTC
few	13	TRBJ1-1	TRBV6-5	.	CASSRAPNTEAFF	TGTGCCAGCTCCCGCGCGCCGAACACTGAAGCTTTCTTT
.	13	TRBJ2-4	TRBV5-1	.	CASSLGPRDPQYF	TGCGCCAGCAGCTTAGGTCCCCGGGATCCTCAGTACTTC
.	18	TRBJ2-3	TRBV12-5	.	CASGLAPKGLPHADTQYF	TGTGCTAGTGGTTTGGCACCTAAGGGACTCCCCCACGCTGATACGCAGTATTTT
.	16	TRBJ2-5	TRBV18	TRBD2	CASSPLSGGAEETQYF	TGTGCCAGCTCACCACTTAGCGGGGGGGCCGAAGAGACCCAGTACTTC
.	15	TRBJ1-5	TRBV2	.	CASSAQVISNQPQHF	TGTGCCAGCAGCGCACAGGTAATCAGCAATCAGCCCCAGCATTTT
.	13	TRBJ2-2	TRBV5-4	.	CASSLAGNGELFF	TGTGCCAGCAGCTTGGCTGGCAACGGGGAGCTGTTTTTT
.	14	TRBJ1-1	TRBV10-3	TRBD1	CAISDRDRDTEAFF	TGTGCCATCAGTGACAGAGACAGGGACACTGAAGCTTTCTTT
.	15	TRBJ1-2	TRBV11-2	.	CASSLELRADYGYTF	TGTGCCAGCAGCTTAGAACTCAGGGCAGACTATGGCTACACCTTC
.	15	TRBJ2-1	TRBV3-1/TRBV3-2	.	CASSPQATGYNEQFF	TGTGCCAGCAGCCCCCAGGCGACAGGCTACAATGAGCAGTTCTTC
.	14	TRBJ2-3	TRBV18	.	CASSPLRSADTQYF	TGTGCCAGCTCACCATTGAGATCCGCCGATACGCAGTATTTT
.	14	TRBJ2-7	TRBV5-1	TRBD1	CASSTGQGSAEQYF	TGCGCCAGCAGCACGGGACAGGGAAGCGCCGAGCAGTACTTC
.	15	TRBJ2-7	TRBV3-1/TRBV3-2	.	CASSQDSQGFYEQYF	TGTGCCAGCAGCCAAGATAGCCAGGGCTTCTACGAGCAGTACTTC
.	13	TRBJ1-2	TRBV7-2	.	CASSFSRADGYTF	TGTGCCAGCAGCTTTAGCAGGGCGGACGGCTACACCTTC
.	13	TRBJ2-5	TRBV29-1	.	CSVEVANGGTQYF	TGCAGCGTTGAAGTCGCCAACGGAGGGACCCAGTACTTC
.	12	TRBJ2-5	TRBV19	.	CASSIDLETQYF	TGTGCCAGTAGTATAGATCTGGAGACCCAGTACTTC
.	15	TRBJ2-7	TRBV28	TRBD1	CATIEGTGGPYEQYF	TGTGCCACGATAGAGGGGACAGGGGGACCCTACGAGCAGTACTTC
.	13	TRBJ1-2	TRBV6-5	.	CASSYSDRSSYTF	TGTGCCAGCAGTTACTCTGACAGGTCCAGCTACACCTTC
.	12	TRBJ2-3	TRBV9	.	CASSSFTDTQYF	TGTGCCAGCAGCTCCTTCACAGATACGCAGTATTTT
.	13	TRBJ2-7	TRBV7-9	TRBD2	CASSAGGGREQYF	TGTGCCAGCAGCGCTGGCGGGGGGCGCGAGCAGTACTTC